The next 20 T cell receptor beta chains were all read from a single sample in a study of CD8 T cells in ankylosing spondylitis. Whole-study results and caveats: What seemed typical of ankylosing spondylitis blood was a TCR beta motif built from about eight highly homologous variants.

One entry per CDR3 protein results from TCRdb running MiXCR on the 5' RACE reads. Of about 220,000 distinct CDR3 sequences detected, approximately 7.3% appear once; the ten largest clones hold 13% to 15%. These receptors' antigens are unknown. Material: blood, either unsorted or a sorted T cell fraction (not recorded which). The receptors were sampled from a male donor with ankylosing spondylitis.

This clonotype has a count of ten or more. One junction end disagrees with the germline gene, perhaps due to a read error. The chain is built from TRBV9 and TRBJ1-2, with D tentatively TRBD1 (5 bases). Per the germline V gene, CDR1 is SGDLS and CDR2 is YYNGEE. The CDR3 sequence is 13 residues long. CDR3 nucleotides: TGTGCCAGCAGCGCTACGGCCGGGGCCGCCGTCGCCTTC. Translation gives CASSATAGAAVAF.

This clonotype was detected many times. The CDR3 coding sequence is TGTGCCAGCAGCTTGAACAGGGTTATGAACACTGAAGCTTTCTTT. It encodes CASSLNRVMNTEAFF. The chain is built from TRBV11-2 and TRBJ1-1, with D possibly being TRBD1 (6 bases). CDR1 and CDR2 (germline): SGHAT, FQNNGV. The CDR3 contains 15 residues. The V end was cut by 3 bases, the J end by 0 bases, with 11 bases between.

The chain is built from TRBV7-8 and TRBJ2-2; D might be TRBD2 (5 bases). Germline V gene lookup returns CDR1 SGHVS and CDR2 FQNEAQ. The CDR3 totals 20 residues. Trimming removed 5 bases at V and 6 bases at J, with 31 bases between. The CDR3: CASSPRTVPGQNWGAGELFF. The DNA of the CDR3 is TGTGCCAGCAGCCCGAGAACCGTGCCTGGGCAGAATTGGGGAGCCGGGGAGCTGTTTTTT. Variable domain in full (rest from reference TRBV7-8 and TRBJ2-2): GAGVSQSPRYKVAKRGQDVALRCDPISGHVSLFWYQQALGQGPEFLTYFQNEAQLDKSGLPSDRFFAERPEGSVSTLKIQRTQQEDSAVYLCASSPRTVPGQNWGAGELFFGEGSRLTVL.

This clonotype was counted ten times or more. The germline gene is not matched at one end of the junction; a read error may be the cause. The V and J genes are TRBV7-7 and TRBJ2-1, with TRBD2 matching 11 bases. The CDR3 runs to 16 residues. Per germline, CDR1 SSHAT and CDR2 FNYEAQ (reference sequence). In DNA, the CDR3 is TGTGCTAGCAGCGTCCGACTAGCGGGGTCCTACAATGAGCAGTTCTTC. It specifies CASSVRLAGSYNEQFF.

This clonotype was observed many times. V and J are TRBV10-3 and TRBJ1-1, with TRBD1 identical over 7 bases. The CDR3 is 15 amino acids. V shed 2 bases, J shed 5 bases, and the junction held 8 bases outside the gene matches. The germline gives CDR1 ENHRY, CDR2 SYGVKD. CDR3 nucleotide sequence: TGTGCCATCAGTGAGACTGACAGGGCTAAGACTGAAGCTTTCTTT. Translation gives CAISETDRAKTEAFF.

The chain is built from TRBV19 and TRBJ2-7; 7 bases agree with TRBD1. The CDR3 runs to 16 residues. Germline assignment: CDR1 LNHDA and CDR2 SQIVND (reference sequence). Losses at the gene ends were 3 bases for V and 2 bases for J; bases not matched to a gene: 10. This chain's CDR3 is CASSMYRGLSPYEQYF. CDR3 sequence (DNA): TGTGCCAGTAGTATGTACAGGGGCCTTTCCCCCTACGAGCAGTACTTC.

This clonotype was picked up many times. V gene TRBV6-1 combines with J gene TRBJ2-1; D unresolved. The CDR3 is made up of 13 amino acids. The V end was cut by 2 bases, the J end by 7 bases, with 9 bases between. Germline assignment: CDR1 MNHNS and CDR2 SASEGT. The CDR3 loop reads CASSERAYNEQFF. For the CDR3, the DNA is TGTGCCAGCAGTGAAAGGGCTTATAATGAGCAGTTCTTC.

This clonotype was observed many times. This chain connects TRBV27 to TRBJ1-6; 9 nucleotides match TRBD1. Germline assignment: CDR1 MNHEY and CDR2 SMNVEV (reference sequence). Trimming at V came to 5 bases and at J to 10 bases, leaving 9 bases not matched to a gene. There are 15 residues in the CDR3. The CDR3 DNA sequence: TGTGCCAGCAGTACGGGCCGGGACAGGGACTCACCCCTCCACTTT. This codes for CASSTGRDRDSPLHF.

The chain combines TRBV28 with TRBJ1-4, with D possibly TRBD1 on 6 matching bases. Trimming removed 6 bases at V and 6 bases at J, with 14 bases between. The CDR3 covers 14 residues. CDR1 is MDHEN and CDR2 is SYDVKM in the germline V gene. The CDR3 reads CASRLQGSDEKLFF. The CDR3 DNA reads TGTGCCAGCAGGTTGCAGGGGTCGGATGAAAAACTGTTTTTT.

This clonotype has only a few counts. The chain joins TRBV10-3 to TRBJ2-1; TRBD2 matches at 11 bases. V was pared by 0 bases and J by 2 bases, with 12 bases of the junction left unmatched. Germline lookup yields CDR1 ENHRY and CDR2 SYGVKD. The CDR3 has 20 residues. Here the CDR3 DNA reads TGTGCCATCAGTGAGTCACCCGGGACTAGCGGCGGGGAGACCTACAATGAGCAGTTCTTC. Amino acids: CAISESPGTSGGETYNEQFF.

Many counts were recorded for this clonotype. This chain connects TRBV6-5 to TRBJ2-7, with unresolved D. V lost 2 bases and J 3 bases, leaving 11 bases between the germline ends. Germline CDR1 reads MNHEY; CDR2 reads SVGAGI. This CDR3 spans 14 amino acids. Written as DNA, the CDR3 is TGTGCCAGCAGTTACCTTAATTCGGACTACGAGCAGTACTTC. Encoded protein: CASSYLNSDYEQYF.

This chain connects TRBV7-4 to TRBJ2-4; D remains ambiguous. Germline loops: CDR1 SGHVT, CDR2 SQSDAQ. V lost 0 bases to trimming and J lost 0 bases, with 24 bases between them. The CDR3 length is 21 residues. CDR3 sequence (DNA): TGTGCCAGCAGCTTAGCGGGCCCAGCCAAAAAGGTTACGCCAGCCAAAAACATTCAGTACTTC. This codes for CASSLAGPAKKVTPAKNIQYF.

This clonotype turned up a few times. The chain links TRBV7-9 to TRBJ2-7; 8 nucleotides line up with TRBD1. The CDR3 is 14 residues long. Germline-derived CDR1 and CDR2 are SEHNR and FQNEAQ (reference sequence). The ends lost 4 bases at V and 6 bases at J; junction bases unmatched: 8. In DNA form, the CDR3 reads TGTGCCAGCAGCTCTCGGACAGGGACTTCCGAGCAGTACTTC. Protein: CASSSRTGTSEQYF.

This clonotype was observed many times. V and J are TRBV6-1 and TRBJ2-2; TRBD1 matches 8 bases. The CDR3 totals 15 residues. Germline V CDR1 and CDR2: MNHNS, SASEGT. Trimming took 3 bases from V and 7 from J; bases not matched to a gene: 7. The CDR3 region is CASSDKAGGYGELFF. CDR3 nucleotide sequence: TGTGCCAGCAGTGATAAGGCAGGGGGCTACGGGGAGCTGTTTTTT.

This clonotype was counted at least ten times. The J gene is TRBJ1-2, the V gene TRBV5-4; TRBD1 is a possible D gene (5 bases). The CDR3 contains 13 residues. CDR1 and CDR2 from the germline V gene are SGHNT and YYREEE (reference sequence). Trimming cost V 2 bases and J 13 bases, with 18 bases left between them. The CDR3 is CASSFRGPNVLTF. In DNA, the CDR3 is TGTGCCAGCAGCTTTCGGGGACCAAACGTTCTCACCTTC.

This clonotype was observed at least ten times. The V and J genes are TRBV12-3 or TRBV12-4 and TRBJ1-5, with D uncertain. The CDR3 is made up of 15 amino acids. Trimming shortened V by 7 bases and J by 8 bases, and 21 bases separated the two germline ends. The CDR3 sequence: CASTIQDGGNEPQHF. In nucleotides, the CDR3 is TGTGCCAGCACCATCCAGGATGGAGGGAATGAGCCCCAGCATTTT.

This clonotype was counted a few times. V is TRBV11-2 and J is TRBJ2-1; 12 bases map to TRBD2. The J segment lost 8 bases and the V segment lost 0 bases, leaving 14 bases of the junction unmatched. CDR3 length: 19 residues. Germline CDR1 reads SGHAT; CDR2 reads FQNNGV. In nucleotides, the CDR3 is TGTGCCAGCAGCTTAGATTCTGGGACTAGCGGGCTGGTAGGTGATGAGCAGTTCTTC. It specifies CASSLDSGTSGLVGDEQFF.

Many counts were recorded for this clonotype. The CDR3 here is CSLGGYTF. The CDR3 nucleotides are TGCAGTTTGGGGGGCTACACCTTC. The chain has TRBV20-1 and TRBJ1-2, with D hard to call. This CDR3 is 8 amino acids long. Germline loops: CDR1 DFQATT, CDR2 SNEGSKA (reference sequence). Trimming shortened V by 8 bases and J by 8 bases, and 6 bases separated the two germline ends.

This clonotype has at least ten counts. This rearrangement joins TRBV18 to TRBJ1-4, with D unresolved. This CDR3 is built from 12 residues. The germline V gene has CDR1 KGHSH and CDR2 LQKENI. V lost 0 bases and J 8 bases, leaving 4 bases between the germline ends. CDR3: CASSPPGEKLFF. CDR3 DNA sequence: TGTGCCAGCTCACCACCGGGGGAAAAACTGTTTTTT.

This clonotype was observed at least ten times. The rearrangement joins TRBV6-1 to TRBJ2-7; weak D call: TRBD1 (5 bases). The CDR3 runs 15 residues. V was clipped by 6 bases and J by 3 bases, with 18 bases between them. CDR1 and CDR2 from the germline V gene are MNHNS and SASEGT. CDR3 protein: CASSPWQGGNYEQYF. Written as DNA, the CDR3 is TGTGCCAGCAGCCCCTGGCAGGGCGGAAACTACGAGCAGTACTTC.